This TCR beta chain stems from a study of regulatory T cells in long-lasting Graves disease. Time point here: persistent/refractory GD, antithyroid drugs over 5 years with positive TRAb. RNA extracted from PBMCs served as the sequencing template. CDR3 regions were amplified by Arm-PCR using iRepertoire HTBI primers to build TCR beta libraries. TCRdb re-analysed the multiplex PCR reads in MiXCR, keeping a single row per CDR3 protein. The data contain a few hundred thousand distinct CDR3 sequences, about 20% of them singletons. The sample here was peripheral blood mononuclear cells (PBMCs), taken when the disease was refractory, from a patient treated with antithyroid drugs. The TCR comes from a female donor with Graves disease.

The CDR3 here is CASSERATETYEQYF. The CDR3 DNA follows: TGTGCCAGCAGTGAAAGAGCGACCGAGACCTACGAGCAGTACTTC. This rearrangement joins TRBV6-1 to TRBJ2-7; no clear D gene. From germline, CDR1 is MNHNS and CDR2 SASEGT. With 2 bases removed from V and 2 bases from J, the gap between germline ends came to 13 bases. This CDR3 region has 15 residues.